Shown below are 32 T cell receptor beta chains from a single sample sequenced in a study of blood T cell repertoires in COVID-19 (dated by TCRdb to the early 2020s). Library preparation used the immunoSEQ multiplex PCR assay. TCRdb obtained this table from immuneACCESS and retained in-frame rearrangements with V and J assigned. These tables miss some clones; where compared with another copy, unresolved V genes account for less than half of the shortfall, and the remainder is unexplained. The sample data list around 100,000 clones, and 82% of these were observed just once. 6.5% to 10% of the sample is taken by the ten largest. Sequenced: peripheral blood. Receptors were obtained from a man in his sixties or seventies with acute or convalescent COVID-19.

This chain connects TRBV27 to TRBJ2-1; 10 bases match TRBD2. This CDR3 is 13 amino acids long. V dropped 5 bases and J dropped 10; count of bases not matched to a gene: 5. In germline, CDR1 is MNHEY, CDR2 SMNVEV (reference sequence). The CDR3: CASSRHSGGEQFF. In nucleotides, the CDR3 is TGTGCCAGCAGTCGACATAGCGGGGGGGAGCAGTTCTTC.

This clone came up a few times. The chain employs TRBV19 and TRBJ1-3; TRBD1 is a possible D gene (6 bases). The V gene lost 6 bases and the J gene lost 0 bases, with 18 bases spanning the gap. The CDR3 has 17 residues. Germline V gene sequence: CDR1 LNHDA, CDR2 SQIVND (reference sequence). CDR3 protein: CASRLRTGINSGNTIYF. The CDR3 bases are TGTGCCAGTAGACTCCGAACAGGGATTAACTCTGGAAACACCATATATTTT.

The chain employs TRBV20-1 and TRBJ2-1; no firm D call. Per germline, CDR1 DFQATT and CDR2 SNEGSKA (reference sequence). This CDR3 comprises 10 residues. Trimming shortened V by 4 bases and J by 6 bases, and 4 bases separated the two germline ends. CDR3 DNA: TGCAGTGCTACGGGCAATGAGCAGTTCTTC. Translating gives CSATGNEQFF.

The chain recombines TRBV5-1 with TRBJ2-5; 9 nucleotides line up with TRBD2. Losses at the gene ends were 3 bases for V and 6 bases for J; bases not matched to a gene: 12. The CDR3 has 16 amino acids. Germline V gives CDR1 SGHRS, CDR2 YFSETQ. CDR3 residues: CASSSAGTSWGKTQYF. CDR3 coding DNA: TGCGCCAGCAGCTCGGCCGGGACTAGCTGGGGGAAGACCCAGTACTTC. Combining the CDR3 with reference TRBV5-1 and TRBJ2-5 gives the whole variable domain KAGVTQTPRYLIKTRGQQVTLSCSPISGHRSVSWYQQTPGQGLQFLFEYFSETQRNKGNFPGRFSGRQFSNSRSEMNVSTLELGDSALYLCASSSAGTSWGKTQYFGPGTRLLVL.

This clone has a handful of counts. V is TRBV15 and J is TRBJ1-6, with D maybe TRBD1 (5 bases). V was shortened by 5 bases and J by 0 bases, with 14 bases between the two germline ends. In germline, CDR1 is LNHNV, CDR2 YYDKDF (reference sequence). The CDR3 loop spans 17 amino acids. The CDR3 region has the DNA TGTGCCACCAGCTCCTGGGGGGAGAGCTCCTATAATTCACCCCTCCACTTT. Residues: CATSSWGESSYNSPLHF.

About this clone: The sample has other DNA sequences that encode this CDR3 too. The rearrangement joins TRBV5-1 to TRBJ2-1; 10 nucleotides match TRBD1. Germline CDR1 is SGHRS and CDR2 is YFSETQ. Germline trimming cut 5 bases from V and 7 bases from J; bases unmatched to any gene: 6. This CDR3 has 14 residues. The CDR3 bases are TGCGCCAGCAGTCGGGACAGGGGTTGGAATGAGCAGTTCTTC. Amino acids: CASSRDRGWNEQFF.

This clone was recorded only once. The chain links TRBV5-1 to TRBJ2-7; possibly TRBD1 for D (6 bases). Trimming left V 2 bases short and J 3 bases short, with 15 bases between. Germline CDR1 SGHRS, CDR2 YFSETQ. This CDR3 is 15 amino acids long. Here the CDR3 DNA reads TGCGCCAGCAGCTTCCCCAGGGGTCGAGTCTACGAGCAGTACTTC. This encodes CASSFPRGRVYEQYF. The full variable domain, with the rest looked up from reference TRBV5-1 and TRBJ2-7, is KAGVTQTPRYLIKTRGQQVTLSCSPISGHRSVSWYQQTPGQGLQFLFEYFSETQRNKGNFPGRFSGRQFSNSRSEMNVSTLELGDSALYLCASSFPRGRVYEQYFGPGTRLTVT.

The genes are TRBV19 and TRBJ2-7, with D maybe TRBD1 (6 bases). CDR1 is LNHDA, CDR2 SQIVND, per germline (reference sequence). This CDR3 has 14 amino acids. V lost 5 bases and J 2 bases, leaving 13 bases between the germline ends. The CDR3 DNA reads TGTGCCAGTAGTCCCTTGGACAGTACCTACGAGCAGTACTTC. Amino acids: CASSPLDSTYEQYF.

The rearrangement joins TRBV9 to TRBJ2-3; TRBD2 might be the D (6 bases). Germline CDR1 is SGDLS and CDR2 is YYNGEE. Trimming took off 5 bases at V and 2 bases at J, with 15 bases between the two ends. The CDR3 extends over 15 amino acids. CDR3 nucleotide sequence: TGTGCCAGCAGGTGGGGCGGGGCCTACACAGATACGCAGTATTTT. Translation gives CASRWGGAYTDTQYF. Variable domain in full (rest from reference TRBV9 and TRBJ2-3): DSGVTQTPKHLITATGQRVTLRCSPRSGDLSVYWYQQSLDQGLQFLIQYYNGEERAKGNILERFSAQQFPDLHSELNLSSLELGDSALYFCASRWGGAYTDTQYFGPGTRLTVL.

CDR3 region: CASSTGTSGGDTDTQYF. Here the CDR3 DNA reads TGCGCCAGCAGTACCGGGACTAGCGGGGGGGACACAGATACGCAGTATTTT. V gene TRBV5-1 combines with J gene TRBJ2-3, with 16 positions matching TRBD2. This CDR3 has 17 amino acids. Trimming cost V 5 bases and J 2 bases; bases outside gene matches: 5. Germline CDR1 reads SGHRS; CDR2 reads YFSETQ.

The chain has TRBV11-2 and TRBJ2-3; TRBD2 is a possible D gene (6 bases). Trimming removed 5 bases from V and 8 bases from J, with 14 bases in between. Per germline, CDR1 SGHAT and CDR2 FQNNGV. The CDR3 loop spans 13 amino acids. CDR3 residues: CASSPFAGGTQYF. The CDR3, as DNA: TGTGCCAGCAGCCCCTTTGCCGGGGGTACGCAGTATTTT.

This chain joins TRBV9 and TRBJ2-2; 14 bases fit TRBD2. V trimming: 2 bases; J trimming: 5 bases; junction bases outside the gene matches: 2. CDR3 size: 16 residues. Germline CDR1 and CDR2: SGDLS and YYNGEE. The CDR3 region has the DNA TGTGCCAGCAGCGTCGGGACTAGCGGGAGTACCGGGGAGCTGTTTTTT. Its protein is CASSVGTSGSTGELFF.

J is TRBJ2-3 and V is TRBV3-1 (or the pseudogene TRBV3-2); D might be TRBD1 (5 bases). With 0 bases removed from V and 1 base from J, the gap between germline ends came to 14 bases. Germline V lookup: CDR1 LGHDT, CDR2 YNNKEL (reference sequence). The length of the CDR3 is 17 residues. Here the CDR3 DNA reads TGTGCCAGCAGCCAAGAGGGTCCGGGCAGGGGCACAGATACGCAGTATTTT. The encoded protein is CASSQEGPGRGTDTQYF.

This sequence joins TRBV18 and TRBJ1-2; 7 bases match TRBD1. The junction had 11 bases not matched to a gene; V was cut back by 6 bases and J by 1 base. The CDR3 is 16 amino acids. The germline gives CDR1 KGHSH, CDR2 LQKENI. The CDR3 nucleotides read TGTGCCAGCTCGCCCATCGGACAGGACGGTAACTATGGCTACACCTTC. It specifies CASSPIGQDGNYGYTF.

V is TRBV5-1 and J is TRBJ2-1; TRBD2 agrees at 9 bases. Germline-derived CDR1 and CDR2 are SGHRS and YFSETQ. This CDR3 is 16 amino acids long. Germline trimming cut 0 bases from V and 2 bases from J; bases unmatched to any gene: 3. The CDR3 DNA reads as TGCGCCAGCAGCTTGGAAGGCGGGGGGGCCTACAATGAGCAGTTCTTC. This sequence encodes CASSLEGGGAYNEQFF.

This chain uses TRBV18 with TRBJ2-2; 9 bases are a match to TRBD2. With 4 bases clipped from V and 7 bases from J, the junction kept 7 bases outside the gene matches. Germline V CDR1 and CDR2: KGHSH, LQKENI. The CDR3 totals 15 residues. Here the CDR3 reads CASSQLAGGHGELFF. The DNA of the CDR3 is TGTGCCAGCTCACAACTAGCGGGTGGACACGGGGAGCTGTTTTTT.

The genes are TRBV5-1 and TRBJ2-2; TRBD1 matches 7 bases. The junction had 6 bases not matched to a gene; V was cut back by 2 bases and J by 5 bases. CDR3 length: 15 amino acids. Germline-derived CDR1 and CDR2 are SGHRS and YFSETQ. DNA for the CDR3: TGCGCCAGCAGCTTAACCAGGGGGTGGACCGGGGAGCTGTTTTTT. Protein sequence: CASSLTRGWTGELFF.

The V call is TRBV27, the J call TRBJ2-5, with TRBD1 identical over 8 bases. Trimming removed 6 bases from V and 5 bases from J; junction bases left unmatched: 5. The CDR3 has 13 amino acids. Germline V lookup: CDR1 MNHEY, CDR2 SMNVEV (reference sequence). The CDR3 here is CASRSTGVETQYF. Written as DNA, the CDR3 is TGTGCCAGCAGGTCGACAGGGGTCGAGACCCAGTACTTC.

This clone showed up just a few times. This sequence joins TRBV25-1 and TRBJ2-1, with D unresolved. Germline CDR1 and CDR2: MGHDK and SYGVNS. V was cut by 4 bases and J by 4 bases, with 14 bases left in between. The CDR3 totals 15 residues. The CDR3 coding sequence is TGTGCCAGCAGTGCTTTGGCGGTGGAATACAATGAGCAGTTCTTC. Protein product: CASSALAVEYNEQFF.

V gene TRBV28 combines with J gene TRBJ2-2; D perhaps matches TRBD2 (5 bases). Germline CDR1 MDHEN, CDR2 SYDVKM. Between the trimmed V and J ends, which lost 6 bases and 4 bases, there was a span of 18 bases. The CDR3 spans 16 residues. CDR3 coding DNA: TGTGCCAGCAGCCCGCGGAGGATACTCGGCACCGGGGAGCTGTTTTTT. Translation gives CASSPRRILGTGELFF.

The chain uses TRBV6-2 or TRBV6-3 and TRBJ2-1; TRBD2 agrees at 8 bases. CDR1 and CDR2 from the germline V gene are MNHEY and SVGEGT. The CDR3 length is 15 residues. The V and J ends lost 6 bases and 4 bases, in that order; junction bases with no gene match: 8. CDR3 amino acids: CASSAREGVYNEQFF. CDR3 bases: TGTGCCAGCAGCGCCCGGGAGGGGGTATACAATGAGCAGTTCTTC.

Only a few counts were recorded for this clone. This chain connects TRBV27 to TRBJ2-7; possible D gene TRBD1, 6 bases. Looked up from germline, CDR1 is MNHEY and CDR2 is SMNVEV (reference sequence). V lost 2 bases to trimming and J lost 9 bases, with 14 bases between them. CDR3 size: 13 residues. The CDR3 reads CASSLMVGARQYF. The CDR3 region has the DNA TGTGCCAGCAGTTTAATGGTGGGGGCGAGGCAGTACTTC.

V usage is TRBV13 and J usage is TRBJ2-1; 9 bases fit TRBD2. The CDR3 length is 15 residues. Germline V lookup: CDR1 PRHDT, CDR2 FYEKMQ (reference sequence). V lost 5 bases, J lost 7 bases, and 9 bases stayed unmatched. The CDR3 protein is CASSPGLATKNEQFF. In nucleotides, the CDR3 is TGTGCCAGCAGCCCCGGACTAGCGACGAAAAATGAGCAGTTCTTC.

This sequence joins TRBV6-5 and TRBJ1-6; no clear D. There are 13 residues in the CDR3. V was shortened by 7 bases and J by 5 bases, with 9 bases between the two germline ends. Germline CDR1 reads MNHEY; CDR2 reads SVGAGI. As DNA, the CDR3 is TGTGCCAGCACTGGGAGAGATAATTCACCCCTCCACTTT. Its protein is CASTGRDNSPLHF.

The V and J genes are TRBV19 and TRBJ1-1; 7 bases map to TRBD1. Germline V gene lookup returns CDR1 LNHDA and CDR2 SQIVND (reference sequence). The V segment lost 5 bases and the J segment 7 bases; nucleotides outside the gene matches: 13. The CDR3 runs 15 residues. CDR3 sequence: CASSRPDRSLGEAFF. In DNA form, the CDR3 reads TGTGCCAGTAGTCGACCGGACAGGAGTTTAGGTGAAGCTTTCTTT.

This clone was recorded only once. The rearrangement links TRBV5-4 to TRBJ1-1; perhaps TRBD1 as D (6 bases). Trimming removed 4 bases from V and 2 bases from J, with 12 bases in between. Germline V gives CDR1 SGHNT, CDR2 YYREEE (reference sequence). The CDR3 is 14 residues long. CDR3 DNA: TGTGCCAGCAGCACGATACAGGGAAACACTGAAGCTTTCTTT. It is translated as CASSTIQGNTEAFF.

CDR3 DNA: TGTGCCACCGCGCGGGGGAACACTGAAGCTTTCTTT. Amino acids: CATARGNTEAFF. The V and J genes are TRBV5-6 and TRBJ1-1; D not resolved. Trimming took off 9 bases at V and 1 base at J, with 10 bases between the two ends. The germline V gene has CDR1 SGHDT and CDR2 YYEEEE. CDR3 length: 12 amino acids.

The chain carries TRBV11-2 and TRBJ2-2, with 13 nucleotides matching TRBD2. The CDR3 is 18 amino acids. From germline, CDR1 is SGHAT and CDR2 FQNNGV. Germline trimming cut 7 bases from V and 1 base from J; bases unmatched to any gene: 9. CDR3 nucleotide sequence: TGTGCCAGCACTTCCCGACTAGCGGGGGGCTTGAACACCGGGGAGCTGTTTTTT. It translates to CASTSRLAGGLNTGELFF.

This clone was observed at least ten times. The chain combines TRBV27 with TRBJ1-4; D is possibly TRBD1 (6 bases). This CDR3 has 15 residues. CDR1 is MNHEY and CDR2 is SMNVEV in the germline V gene (reference sequence). The V end was cut by 6 bases, the J end by 0 bases, with 11 bases between. The CDR3 protein is CASRPEGATNEKLFF. DNA for the CDR3: TGTGCCAGCAGACCTGAGGGGGCAACTAATGAAAAACTGTTTTTT.

This chain connects TRBV5-1 to TRBJ2-3; 8 bases are shared with TRBD1. Trimming at V came to 2 bases and at J to 5 bases, leaving 7 bases not matched to a gene. The CDR3 is 15 amino acids. Germline-derived CDR1 and CDR2 are SGHRS and YFSETQ. The CDR3 nucleotides read TGCGCCAGCAGCTTAGAGGACAGGGCGAAAGATACGCAGTATTTT. It is translated as CASSLEDRAKDTQYF.

This chain joins TRBV21-1 and TRBJ1-6; the table calls TRBD1, which could not be checked here. TRBV21-1 is termed a pseudogene. This CDR3 is built from 22 residues. CDR3 bases: TGTGCCAGCAACCAAGTATCACCGGGACAGTGCCAAGGAAGCTCCTATAATTCACCCCTCCACTTT. Its translation: CASNQVSPGQCQGSSYNSPLHF.

CDR3 nucleotide sequence: TGTGCCAGCAGCCTTGGGACTAGCGGGGGGATCGGTACGCAGTATTTT. This gives the protein CASSLGTSGGIGTQYF. The genes are TRBV9 and TRBJ2-3; the match to TRBD2 covers 15 bases. J gave up 8 bases and V 4 bases, and 8 bases lay outside the gene matches. Per germline, CDR1 SGDLS and CDR2 YYNGEE. This CDR3 region has 16 residues.